A selection of T cell receptor beta chains follows, all from one sample in a study of blood T cell repertoires in COVID-19. Clones were sequenced by immunoSEQ multiplex PCR, and TCRdb holds only the in-frame ones, with some missing. This table holds 70,000 to 95,000 clones, more than 70% found once. Sample: peripheral blood. These receptor sequences come from a man aged 45-60 years with acute or convalescent COVID-19. Both conserved end residues are part of each CDR3. A D gene is named only where the DNA matches it firmly. Not all rows give a size; the values are once, few, many and, for expanded clones, a class.

size	J	V	D	DNA	CDR3
.	TRBJ2-3	TRBV19	.	TGTGCCAGTAGTATAGAAGTAGGAGGTCCAGATACGCAGTATTTT	CASSIEVGGPDTQYF
.	TRBJ1-5	TRBV19	TRBD1	TGTGCCAGTAGTACGACAGGGTGGGTGCCTCAGCCCCAGCATTTT	CASSTTGWVPQPQHF
few	TRBJ2-5	TRBV9	.	TGTGCCAGCAGCCTCGTTGAAGCGCAAGAGACCCAGTACTTC	CASSLVEAQETQYF
.	TRBJ2-1	TRBV5-6	.	TGTGCCAGCAGCCTCTCTAGCGAATACAATGAGCAGTTCTTC	CASSLSSEYNEQFF
.	TRBJ2-6	TRBV11-1	.	TGTGCCAGCAGCAGGGGGACCTCGGGGGCCAACGTCCTGACTTTC	CASSRGTSGANVLTF
.	TRBJ2-3	TRBV5-4	.	TGTGCCAGCAGCTTGGGAGGTCCCGGGGATACGCAGTATTTT	CASSLGGPGDTQYF
.	TRBJ1-2	TRBV6-5	TRBD1	TGTGCCAGCACCCAGGGGGGAAGCTATGGCTACACCTTC	CASTQGGSYGYTF
.	TRBJ2-3	TRBV5-1	TRBD2	TGCGCCAGCAGCTTGGTTAGCGGGGTTAGCACAGATACGCAGTATTTT	CASSLVSGVSTDTQYF
.	TRBJ1-6	TRBV19	.	TGTGCCAGTATGGGGGGGAATTCACCCCTCCACTTT	CASMGGNSPLHF
.	TRBJ2-5	TRBV6-2/TRBV6-3	.	TGTGCCAGCAGTTACTCCTTGACACGAGAGGAGACCCAGTACTTC	CASSYSLTREETQYF
.	TRBJ2-3	TRBV7-8	TRBD1	TGTGCCAGCAGCTTTCGGACAGGGGGCTCGGTAGATACGCAGTATTTT	CASSFRTGGSVDTQYF
.	TRBJ2-3	TRBV25-1	TRBD1	TGTGCCAGCAGTGAATCCCCGACAGGGGTATTTAGGGATACGCAGTATTTT	CASSESPTGVFRDTQYF
.	TRBJ2-3	TRBV20-1	.	TGCAGTGCTAGTCCCTTCGGCCGCGGGCTCACAGATACGCAGTATTTT	CSASPFGRGLTDTQYF
.	TRBJ1-5	TRBV7-8	TRBD1	TGTGCCAGCAGCGGAGACAGGGGAATCGGAGCCCAGCATTTT	CASSGDRGIGAQHF
.	TRBJ2-5	TRBV7-9	TRBD1	TGTGCCAGCAGCTTACAGCAGGGGGCGGGCGAGACCCAGTACTTC	CASSLQQGAGETQYF
.	TRBJ2-5	TRBV4-1	.	TGCGCCAGCAGCCCAAGAGGCCAGGGGCAAGAGACCCAGTACTTC	CASSPRGQGQETQYF
.	TRBJ1-5	TRBV30	.	TGTGCCTGGAGTGTGGGACTGAATAGCAATCAGCCCCAGCATTTT	CAWSVGLNSNQPQHF
.	TRBJ2-3	TRBV28	.	TGTGCCAGCAGTATGTCTCCCGGTACGCAGTATTTT	CASSMSPGTQYF
.	TRBJ2-1	TRBV9	TRBD2	TGTGCCAGCAGCGGAGGGGTGTCTAGCGGCTACAATGAGCAGTTCTTC	CASSGGVSSGYNEQFF
.	TRBJ2-3	TRBV7-3	TRBD2	TGTGCCAGCAGCTTGCTGGGGGGGACAGATACGCAGTATTTT	CASSLLGGTDTQYF
.	TRBJ2-2	TRBV6-5	.	TGTGCCAGCAGACCTGGACACTCCACCGGGGAGCTGTTTTTT	CASRPGHSTGELFF
.	TRBJ1-1	TRBV19	.	TGTGCCAGCCGTACCGGGATCCGGAAGAACACTGAAGCTTTCTTT	CASRTGIRKNTEAFF
.	TRBJ2-3	TRBV7-3	TRBD1	TGTGCCAGCAGCCATGACAGGGGCCACACAGATACGCAGTATTTT	CASSHDRGHTDTQYF
.	TRBJ2-5	TRBV24-1	TRBD1	TGTGCCACCAGGGGACAGGGCGAAGAGACCCAGTACTTC	CATRGQGEETQYF
.	TRBJ2-1	TRBV15	TRBD2	TGTGCCACCAGCAGAGGTACTAGCGGGAGGTCAAATGAGCAGTTCTTC	CATSRGTSGRSNEQFF